Below, one T cell receptor beta chain is given with its context. Its target antigen remains unknown. There are no base qualities to consult, and no much larger clone falls within one base. CD4+ CD45RA- CD25- cells were sorted as memory conventional CD4 T cells. Whether a tumor-draining lymph node counted as invaded or non-invaded depended on the presence or absence of metastatic tumor cells. Before staining and sorting, a Miltenyi Pan T Cell isolation kit was used to pre-enrich the T cells. Primary tumors were characterized by immunohistochemistry for estrogen receptor, progesterone receptor, HER2 and Ki-67. Within a few hours after surgery, the fresh surgical tissue was processed by cutting it into small fragments. The tissue fragments were enzymatically digested with Liberase TL plus DNase for 15 to 20 minutes and then passed through a 40-micrometer strainer. After DAPI live/dead staining, sorting was performed on a BD FACS Aria II with roughly 96-99% purity. Sorted cells were lysed in TCL buffer, and RNA was purified using a Norgen Single Cell RNA purification kit that included DNase treatment.

Library creation used bulk RNA-seq. Sequencing took place on an Illumina HiSeq 2500. As for the original processing: For the separate targeted TCR-seq dataset, MiXCR version 2.1.5 with default parameters extracted and quantified CDR3 sequences from raw reads. Each TCR-beta clone in the separate targeted TCR-seq dataset was defined by the V gene, J gene and CDR3 sequence taken together. In the separate targeted TCR-seq dataset, clones with fewer than three counts were first removed, after which only the 90% most strongly expressed clones per sample were kept. In the separate targeted TCR-seq dataset, Treg-Tconv overlap was calculated per tissue as the number of shared clones divided by the total number of Treg clones, multiplied by 100. TCRdb reprocessed the public reads (quality trimming at Q25 with fastp, clone calling with MiXCR) and kept in-frame beta chains. A single entry per CDR3 protein holds the most common genes and DNA from its merged rows. These V and J calls are TCRdb output, not the study's own analysis. The sample table holds around 2,300 distinct CDR3 sequences, of which approximately 85% were seen once. The leading ten clones occupy roughly 1.4% of the sample.

V is cut by 2 bases and J by 2 bases, and the space between the germline ends is 10 bases. CDR1 is given as SGHRS and CDR2 as YFSETQ, both from the germline V gene. Taken from cysteine to phenylalanine, the CDR3 has 15 residues. Here the CDR3 DNA is all that survives: 45 bases in frame from base 1. This sample is drawn from a study of draining lymph node invasion in breast cancer (dated by TCRdb to 2020 to 2021). About the study as a whole: Nodal metastasis was diagnosed by histology and cytokeratin immunohistochemistry and confirmed by EpCAM/CD45 flow cytometry. Lymph nodes from five patients were covered by the separate targeted TCR sequencing, and for three of those patients the primary tumors were sequenced as well. A separate targeted assay used bulk TCR-beta CDR3 sequencing to compare sorted memory regulatory T cells with memory conventional CD4 T cells across breast cancer tissues. Matched non-invaded and tumor-invaded tumor-draining lymph nodes plus the primary tumor were contributed by each patient, with both Treg and Tconv subsets profiled. Findings and caveats that apply to the study as a whole: Tracking of the top-100 tumor clones could be carried out in just a couple of patients. The data could not determine whether Treg conversion took place in a particular organ or whether converted Tregs recirculated between nodes and tumor. According to the targeted TCR-seq data, Tregs appeared to be more clonally expanded than Tconvs in every tissue, and both subsets had lower diversity in tumor than in lymph nodes. Shared TCRs between Treg and Tconv subsets were considered suggestive but not proof of common clonal origin. Some of the top 100 tumor clones were detected in invaded and non-invaded nodes, and this detection was taken to suggest recirculation between tumor and draining nodes. Per tissue, roughly 12-25% of Treg TCRs were found to be shared with Tconvs, and this sharing was interpreted as suggesting peripheral Treg induction.

The chain is assembled from TRBV5-1 and TRBJ2-2; the D region may be TRBD1 or TRBD2, each matching 5 bases equally. The sample consisted of sorted memory CD4+ effector T cells from a lymph node. The cell subset or site label here, explained by the study, means: CD45RA-negative sorted CD4+ T cells (memory Tconv or effector/memory Treg). The sequence came from a female donor with luminal breast cancer. The sequenced DNA is TGCGCCAGCAGCTTTCAGGGAGAAAACACCGGGGAGCTGTTTTTT. It translates as CASSFQGENTGELFF.